The source of this T cell receptor beta chain is a study of T cell responses to AZD1222 COVID-19 vaccine. Background on the study: Second doses were pooled across both intervals (about 4 or about 12 weeks). Findings and caveats of the study: Samples come after the peak T cell response, not at day 14. The breadth and depth of Spike-specific TCRs increased once two AZD1222 doses had been given. Recipients of AZD1222 seropositive at baseline numbered only five or six.

With 4 bases removed from V and 0 bases from J, the gap between germline ends came to 10 bases. The CDR3 sequence is 15 residues long. Germline loops: CDR1 SGHRS, CDR2 YFSETQ. On this clone itself: Its antigen is not identified.

The method was immunoSEQ multiplex PCR; TCRdb's version includes in-frame clones alone and lacks a portion of them. Among approximately 100,000 clones, 88% were seen once, and the ten largest hold 20% to 25%. The source is an adult in good health. Sequences were derived from peripheral blood, sampled on day 0 of AZD1222 vaccination. The chain links TRBV5-1 to TRBJ2-2; weak D call: TRBD2 (5 bases). The chain's CDR3 is CASSPGNTNTGELFF. In DNA form, the CDR3 reads TGCGCCAGCAGCCCGGGGAACACGAACACCGGGGAGCTGTTTTTT.